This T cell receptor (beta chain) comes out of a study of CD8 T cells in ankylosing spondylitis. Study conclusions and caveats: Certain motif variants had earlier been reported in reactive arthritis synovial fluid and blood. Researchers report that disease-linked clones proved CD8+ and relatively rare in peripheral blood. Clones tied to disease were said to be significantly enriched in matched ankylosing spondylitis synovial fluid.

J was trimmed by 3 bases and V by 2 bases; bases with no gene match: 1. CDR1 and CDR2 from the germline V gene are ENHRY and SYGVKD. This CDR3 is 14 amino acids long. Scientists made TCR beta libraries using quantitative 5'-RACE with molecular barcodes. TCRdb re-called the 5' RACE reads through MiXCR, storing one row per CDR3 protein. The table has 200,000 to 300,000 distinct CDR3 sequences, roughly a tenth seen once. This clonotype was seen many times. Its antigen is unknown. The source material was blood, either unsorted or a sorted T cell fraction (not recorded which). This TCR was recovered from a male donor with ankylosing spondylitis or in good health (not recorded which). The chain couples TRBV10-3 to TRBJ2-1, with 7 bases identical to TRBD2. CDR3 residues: CAISETGGYNEQFF. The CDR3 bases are TGTGCCATCAGTGAGACGGGGGGCTACAATGAGCAGTTCTTC.